Following are 31 T cell receptor beta chains from one sample sequenced in a study of blood T cell repertoires in COVID-19. Some clones are missing from TCRdb's copy, which holds only in-frame ones; the method was immunoSEQ multiplex PCR. The sample includes around 170,000 clones, roughly nine tenths seen only once; the top ten take approximately 2.1%. The specimen was peripheral blood. The source of these receptors is a man aged 18 to 30 who had recovered from COVID-19.

The J gene is TRBJ1-4, the V gene TRBV6-5; D perhaps matches TRBD1 (5 bases). With 6 bases removed from V and 3 bases from J, the gap between germline ends came to 14 bases. Germline V gives CDR1 MNHEY, CDR2 SVGAGI. The CDR3 covers 15 residues. DNA of the CDR3: TGTGCCAGCAGATTCACGATAGGGGCTAATGAAAAACTGTTTTTT. The encoded protein is CASRFTIGANEKLFF.

This chain uses TRBV25-1 with TRBJ1-2; maybe TRBD1 (6 bases). The V end lost 3 bases, the J end lost 3 bases, and 11 bases lay between the germline ends. The CDR3 consists of 14 residues. Germline assignment: CDR1 MGHDK and CDR2 SYGVNS. The CDR3 bases are TGTGCCAGCAGTGATAGGGACATACACTATGGCTACACCTTC. This sequence encodes CASSDRDIHYGYTF.

The chain combines TRBV7-2 with TRBJ2-7; TRBD2 matches at 12 bases. This CDR3 is 15 amino acids long. Germline V gene lookup returns CDR1 SGHTA and CDR2 FQGNSA. Trimming took 5 bases from V and 0 from J; bases not matched to a gene: 2. In nucleotides, the CDR3 is TGTGCCAGCAGCAAGACTAGCGGGAGCTCCTACGAGCAGTACTTC. It encodes CASSKTSGSSYEQYF.

The chain joins TRBV11-3 to TRBJ2-7; D perhaps matches TRBD1 (6 bases). Deletions cut 3 bases from V and 0 bases from J, with 12 bases between. The germline CDR1 and CDR2 sequences are SGHNT and YENEEA. The CDR3 sequence is 15 residues long. The DNA for the CDR3 is TGTGCCAGCAGCTTCCAATCAGGGGCCTCCTACGAGCAGTACTTC. Translating gives CASSFQSGASYEQYF.

The chain couples TRBV7-9 to TRBJ1-2, with D perhaps matching TRBD1 (5 bases). With 2 bases removed from V and 7 bases from J, the gap between germline ends came to 8 bases. Germline V gene lookup returns CDR1 SEHNR and CDR2 FQNEAQ (reference sequence). This CDR3 comprises 12 residues. The CDR3 bases are TGTGCCAGCAGCTTACAGGGCCCTGGCTACACCTTC. Amino acid sequence: CASSLQGPGYTF.

The chain couples TRBV9 to TRBJ2-7; maybe TRBD2 (5 bases). This CDR3 contains 14 residues. Germline assignment: CDR1 SGDLS and CDR2 YYNGEE. Trimming cost V 0 bases and J 2 bases, with 9 bases left between them. In nucleotides, the CDR3 is TGTGCCAGCAGCGTAGCCCCGGGGACCTACGAGCAGTACTTC. Protein sequence: CASSVAPGTYEQYF.

This clone was detected a few times. The chain is built from TRBV21-1 and TRBJ1-2; the tabulated D call, TRBD1, remains unverified against the DNA. TRBV21-1 is an annotated pseudogene. The CDR3 runs to 15 residues. The CDR3, as DNA: TGTGCCAGCAGCAAAATTAACAGGGGCGGCTATGGCTACACCTTC. This codes for CASSKINRGGYGYTF.

The rearrangement links TRBV7-2 to TRBJ2-5, with D possibly TRBD2 on 5 matching bases. The CDR3 consists of 16 residues. Germline V gene sequence: CDR1 SGHTA, CDR2 FQGNSA. Trimming removed 5 bases from V and 2 bases from J, with 18 bases in between. Here the CDR3 DNA reads TGTGCCAGCAGCGTCGGTGGCGGGTGGATACAAGAGACCCAGTACTTC. Translated, it gives CASSVGGGWIQETQYF.

V gene TRBV7-8 combines with J gene TRBJ1-2; D is undetermined. CDR1 SGHVS and CDR2 FQNEAQ come from the germline V gene. V was trimmed by 1 base and J by 1 base, leaving 13 bases between them. The CDR3 is 16 residues long. The CDR3 DNA is TGTGCCAGCAGCTTAGAGTTCCCAGGCCTTAACTATGGCTACACCTTC. It yields the protein CASSLEFPGLNYGYTF.

This chain connects TRBV9 to TRBJ1-4, with 8 bases lining up with TRBD1. CDR3 size: 15 residues. After removal of 3 bases from V and 5 bases from J, the junction contained 6 bases not matched to a gene. Germline CDR1 SGDLS, CDR2 YYNGEE. Written as DNA, the CDR3 is TGTGCCAGCAGCGCGTCCGGGACAGGAAATGAAAAACTGTTTTTT. Protein sequence: CASSASGTGNEKLFF.

This sequence joins TRBV7-9 and TRBJ2-3, with TRBD2 matching 12 bases. Germline V gives CDR1 SEHNR, CDR2 FQNEAQ (reference sequence). This CDR3 comprises 16 residues. Unmatched junction bases numbered 1, after V lost 3 bases and J lost 0 bases. The CDR3 region is CASSFGTSGSTDTQYF. The CDR3 region has the DNA TGTGCCAGCAGCTTCGGGACTAGCGGGAGCACAGATACGCAGTATTTT.

V and J are TRBV5-1 and TRBJ2-2; 11 bases fit TRBD1. Germline loops: CDR1 SGHRS, CDR2 YFSETQ. The CDR3 is made up of 16 amino acids. J gave up 5 bases and V 4 bases, and 7 bases lay outside the gene matches. CDR3 DNA: TGCGCCAGCAGCGCGCTTGGGGACAGGGGGACCGGGGAGCTGTTTTTT. Protein sequence: CASSALGDRGTGELFF.

This chain uses TRBV28 with TRBJ1-5; D is perhaps TRBD1 (5 bases). V was shortened by 7 bases and J by 4 bases, with 17 bases between the two germline ends. CDR1 and CDR2 (germline): MDHEN, SYDVKM. CDR3 length: 15 amino acids. The chain's CDR3 is CASTQSGGGNQPQHF. The CDR3 nucleotides read TGTGCCAGCACCCAAAGCGGGGGGGGGAATCAGCCCCAGCATTTT.

With regard to this clone: The junction differs from germline at one of its ends, possibly a read error. The CDR3 loop reads CASSFVPAGGRETQYF. Written as DNA, the CDR3 is TGTGCTAGCAGCTTCGTGCCGGCGGGAGGGCGTGAGACCCAGTACTTC. The rearrangement joins TRBV7-7 to TRBJ2-5; 9 bases are a match to TRBD2. Germline V gene sequence: CDR1 SSHAT, CDR2 FNYEAQ (reference sequence). The CDR3 is 16 amino acids.

V and J are TRBV19 and TRBJ2-1; perhaps TRBD1 as D (5 bases). This CDR3 spans 14 amino acids. The germline V and J ends were trimmed by 5 bases and 7 bases, with 15 bases remaining between them. Germline CDR1 is LNHDA and CDR2 is SQIVND (reference sequence). CDR3 nucleotide sequence: TGTGCCAGTAGTTGGGCAGGGCTTGTGAATGAGCAGTTCTTC. Amino acid sequence: CASSWAGLVNEQFF.

The rearrangement links TRBV21-1 to TRBJ2-2; the table's D call of TRBD1 was not tested on the DNA. TRBV21-1 is given as a pseudogene. The CDR3 spans 15 residues. The CDR3 nucleotides read TGTGCCAGCAGCAAAGTGGCACAGGGGGACGGGGAGCTGTTTTTT. This codes for CASSKVAQGDGELFF.

The rearrangement joins TRBV29-1 to TRBJ2-1; D unclear. The CDR3 totals 12 residues. The germline CDR1 and CDR2 sequences are SQVTM and ANQGSEA. Trimming took 4 bases from V and 4 from J, leaving 8 bases between them. The CDR3 is CSVVEQYNEQFF. The CDR3 DNA reads TGCAGCGTTGTGGAGCAGTACAATGAGCAGTTCTTC.

This clone was detected once. The CDR3 DNA sequence: TGCGCCAGCAATGGTGCCGGGACACATCATCAGCCCCAGCATTTT. Translation: CASNGAGTHHQPQHF. The J gene is TRBJ1-5, the V gene TRBV4-1; tentatively, D is TRBD1 (6 bases). Germline-derived CDR1 and CDR2 are MGHRA and YSYEKL. The CDR3 is 15 amino acids. The V and J ends lost 7 bases and 5 bases respectively, with 18 bases between them.

With regard to this clone: The sample has other DNA sequences that encode this CDR3 too. The chain is built from TRBV5-1 and TRBJ2-1; 9 bases fit TRBD2. V lost 4 bases to trimming and J lost 2 bases; unmatched junction nucleotides: 4. This CDR3 is built from 15 residues. Germline-derived CDR1 and CDR2 are SGHRS and YFSETQ. The CDR3 is CASSLTSGTYNEQFF. CDR3 in DNA: TGCGCCAGCAGCCTGACTAGCGGAACCTACAATGAGCAGTTCTTC. The full variable domain, in which reference TRBV5-1 and TRBJ2-1 provide the parts outside the CDR3, is KAGVTQTPRYLIKTRGQQVTLSCSPISGHRSVSWYQQTPGQGLQFLFEYFSETQRNKGNFPGRFSGRQFSNSRSEMNVSTLELGDSALYLCASSLTSGTYNEQFFGPGTRLTVL.

On this clone: This specimen includes other DNA sequences encoding the same CDR3. The CDR3 nucleotides are TGTGCCAGCAGCCAAGGCCTAGCGGTTACCTACGAGCAGTACTTC. This translates into CASSQGLAVTYEQYF. The V gene is TRBV3-1 (or the pseudogene TRBV3-2), the J gene TRBJ2-7; TRBD2 matches at 7 bases. The J segment lost 2 bases and the V segment lost 1 base, leaving 5 bases of the junction unmatched. This CDR3 contains 15 residues. In germline, CDR1 is LGHDT, CDR2 YNNKEL (reference sequence).

This clone was recorded a few times. V is TRBV7-8 and J is TRBJ2-7, with D possibly being TRBD1 (7 bases). V lost 1 base, J lost 4 bases, and 11 bases lay in between. The germline V gene has CDR1 SGHVS and CDR2 FQNEAQ. This CDR3 spans 14 amino acids. CDR3 in amino acids: CASSLDRGGYEQYF. The DNA of the CDR3 is TGTGCCAGCAGCTTAGACAGGGGAGGATACGAGCAGTACTTC.

The chain is built from TRBV28 and TRBJ2-3; D unresolved. V lost 6 bases, J lost 2 bases, and 15 bases lay in between. Germline-derived CDR1 and CDR2 are MDHEN and SYDVKM. This CDR3 contains 15 residues. The CDR3 spells CASRRDTLSTDTQYF. In nucleotides, the CDR3 is TGTGCCAGCAGACGCGACACACTGTCCACAGATACGCAGTATTTT.

J is TRBJ1-1 and V is TRBV25-1; D not certain. The CDR3 spans 14 residues. The V gene's germline CDR1 is MGHDK and CDR2 SYGVNS. Trimming took 10 bases from V and 0 from J, leaving 15 bases between them. The CDR3 loop reads CATGPGGLNTEAFF. The CDR3, as DNA: TGTGCCACCGGACCAGGAGGGCTGAACACTGAAGCTTTCTTT. The entire variable domain, with the rest obtained from reference TRBV25-1 and TRBJ1-1, is as follows: EADIYQTPRYLVIGTGKKITLECSQTMGHDKMYWYQQDPGMELHLIHYSYGVNSTEKGDLSSESTVSRIRTEHFPLTLESARPSHTSQYLCATGPGGLNTEAFFGQGTRLTVV.

A few counts support this clone. V is TRBV5-6 and J is TRBJ2-7, with D perhaps TRBD1 (5 bases). The ends were cut back, 3 bases at V and 6 bases at J, with 7 bases in the middle. CDR3 length: 11 amino acids. Germline assignment: CDR1 SGHDT and CDR2 YYEEEE. CDR3 protein: CASSSTAEQYF. CDR3 DNA sequence: TGTGCCAGCAGCTCGACAGCCGAGCAGTACTTC.

The chain couples TRBV9 to TRBJ2-2; possible D gene TRBD2, 6 bases. This CDR3 contains 15 residues. Looked up from germline, CDR1 is SGDLS and CDR2 is YYNGEE. Trimming removed 0 bases at V and 6 bases at J, with 12 bases between. The CDR3, as DNA: TGTGCCAGCAGCGTAGTGGAGGGCTTCCCCGGGGAGCTGTTTTTT. Its protein is CASSVVEGFPGELFF.

This chain connects TRBV29-1 to TRBJ1-1; a possible D gene is TRBD1 (5 bases). There are 12 residues in the CDR3. V was shortened by 5 bases and J by 3 bases, with 10 bases between the two germline ends. Germline assignment: CDR1 SQVTM and CDR2 ANQGSEA. As DNA, the CDR3 is TGCAGCGTTTTAGGAGGGGACACTGAAGCTTTCTTT. Translated: CSVLGGDTEAFF.

The chain employs TRBV6-4 and TRBJ1-1; possibly TRBD1 for D (6 bases). Trimming cost V 7 bases and J 3 bases, with 15 bases left between them. Germline V gene sequence: CDR1 MRHNA, CDR2 SNTAGT. The CDR3 has 14 amino acids. CDR3 bases: TGTGCCAGCAAAAGGGGGACGCTCTACACTGAAGCTTTCTTT. This sequence encodes CASKRGTLYTEAFF.

This chain connects TRBV27 to TRBJ2-3; 11 nucleotides match TRBD2. The CDR3 covers 16 residues. V dropped 3 bases and J dropped 1; count of bases not matched to a gene: 3. Germline V gene lookup returns CDR1 MNHEY and CDR2 SMNVEV (reference sequence). CDR3 loop: CASSFSLAGGTDTQYF. The CDR3 DNA is TGTGCCAGCAGTTTTTCACTAGCGGGAGGCACAGATACGCAGTATTTT.

The V call is TRBV9, the J call TRBJ2-1; TRBD1 matches at 10 bases. The CDR3 is 16 amino acids. Trimming took 0 bases from V and 5 from J; bases not matched to a gene: 5. Germline V gene sequence: CDR1 SGDLS, CDR2 YYNGEE. The CDR3 sequence is CASSVAGTGANNEQFF. The DNA for the CDR3 is TGTGCCAGCAGCGTAGCCGGGACAGGGGCTAACAATGAGCAGTTCTTC.

The rearrangement uses TRBV6-5 and TRBJ2-2; tentative D call: TRBD1 (5 bases). The CDR3 runs to 15 residues. V gave up 6 bases and J gave up 6 bases, with 17 bases separating them. Germline V gene sequence: CDR1 MNHEY, CDR2 SVGAGI. CDR3 DNA sequence: TGTGCCAGCAGGGACACGGCGCAGTCAGCCGGGGAGCTGTTTTTT. This codes for CASRDTAQSAGELFF.

V usage is TRBV30 and J usage is TRBJ2-3, with D tentatively TRBD1 (5 bases). The V and J ends lost 6 bases and 2 bases respectively, with 18 bases between them. Germline CDR1 reads GTSNPN; CDR2 reads SVGIG (reference sequence). This CDR3 spans 15 amino acids. The CDR3 protein is CACSMSAGLTDTQYF. CDR3 in DNA: TGTGCCTGTTCTATGTCGGCAGGGCTCACAGATACGCAGTATTTT.